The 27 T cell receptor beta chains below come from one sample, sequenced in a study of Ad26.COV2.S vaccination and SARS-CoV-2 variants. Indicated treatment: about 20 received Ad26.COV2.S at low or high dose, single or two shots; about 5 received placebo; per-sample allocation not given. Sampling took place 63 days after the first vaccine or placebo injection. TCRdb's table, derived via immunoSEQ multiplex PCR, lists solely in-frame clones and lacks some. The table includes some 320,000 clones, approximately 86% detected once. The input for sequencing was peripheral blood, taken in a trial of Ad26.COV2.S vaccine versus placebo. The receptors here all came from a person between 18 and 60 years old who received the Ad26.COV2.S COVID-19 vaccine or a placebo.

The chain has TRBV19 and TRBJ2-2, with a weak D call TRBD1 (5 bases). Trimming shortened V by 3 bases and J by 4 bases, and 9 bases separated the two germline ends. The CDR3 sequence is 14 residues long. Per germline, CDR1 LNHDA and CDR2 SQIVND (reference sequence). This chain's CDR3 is CASSMARATGELFF. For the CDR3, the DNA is TGTGCCAGTAGTATGGCCAGGGCCACCGGGGAGCTGTTTTTT.

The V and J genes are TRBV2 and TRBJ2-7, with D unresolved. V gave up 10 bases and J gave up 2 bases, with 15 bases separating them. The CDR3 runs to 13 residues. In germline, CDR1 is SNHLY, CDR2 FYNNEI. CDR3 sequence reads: CATSSKVTYEQYF. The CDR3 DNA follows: TGTGCCACCTCCTCGAAGGTGACCTACGAGCAGTACTTC. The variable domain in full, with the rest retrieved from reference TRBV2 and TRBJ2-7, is EPEVTQTPSHQVTQMGQEVILRCVPISNHLYFYWYRQILGQKVEFLVSFYNNEISEKSEIFDDQFSVERPDGSNFTLKIRSTKLEDSAMYFCATSSKVTYEQYFGPGTRLTVT.

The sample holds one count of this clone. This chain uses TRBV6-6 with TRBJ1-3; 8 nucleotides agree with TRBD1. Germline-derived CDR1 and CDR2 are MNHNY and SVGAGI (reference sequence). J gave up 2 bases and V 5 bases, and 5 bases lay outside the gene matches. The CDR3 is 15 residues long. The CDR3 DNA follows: TGTGCCAGCAGTATCGGGGACAGGACTGGAAACACCATATATTTT. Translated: CASSIGDRTGNTIYF.

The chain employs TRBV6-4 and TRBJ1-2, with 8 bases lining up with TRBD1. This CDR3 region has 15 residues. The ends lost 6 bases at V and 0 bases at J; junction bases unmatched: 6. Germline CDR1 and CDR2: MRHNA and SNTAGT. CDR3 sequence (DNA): TGTGCCAGCAGCCGGGGACAGGCAGCTAACTATGGCTACACCTTC. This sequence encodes CASSRGQAANYGYTF.

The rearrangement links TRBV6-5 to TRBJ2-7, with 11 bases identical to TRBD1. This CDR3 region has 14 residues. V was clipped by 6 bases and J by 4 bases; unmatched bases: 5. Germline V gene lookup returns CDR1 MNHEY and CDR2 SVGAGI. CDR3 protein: CASSRDRGTYEQYF. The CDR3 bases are TGTGCCAGCAGCCGGGACAGGGGGACGTACGAGCAGTACTTC.

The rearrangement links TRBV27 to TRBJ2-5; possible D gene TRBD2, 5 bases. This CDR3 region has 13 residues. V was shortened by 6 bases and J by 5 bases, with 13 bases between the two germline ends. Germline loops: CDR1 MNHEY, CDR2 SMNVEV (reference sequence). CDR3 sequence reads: CASSHRPGETQYF. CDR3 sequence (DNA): TGTGCCAGCAGCCACCGCCCGGGGGAGACCCAGTACTTC.

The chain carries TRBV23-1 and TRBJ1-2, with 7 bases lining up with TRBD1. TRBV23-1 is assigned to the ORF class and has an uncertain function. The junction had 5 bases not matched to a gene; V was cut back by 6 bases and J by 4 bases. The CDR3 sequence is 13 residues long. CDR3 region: CASSFRDSYGYTF. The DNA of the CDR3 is TGCGCCAGCAGCTTCCGGGACAGCTATGGCTACACCTTC.

CDR3 loop: CASETREFYGYTF. CDR3 DNA: TGTGCCAGCGAGACGAGGGAATTCTATGGCTACACCTTC. The J gene is TRBJ1-2, the V gene TRBV6-5; D is uncertain. Germline-derived CDR1 and CDR2 are MNHEY and SVGAGI. Trimming removed 8 bases from V and 4 bases from J, with 14 bases in between. This CDR3 contains 13 residues.

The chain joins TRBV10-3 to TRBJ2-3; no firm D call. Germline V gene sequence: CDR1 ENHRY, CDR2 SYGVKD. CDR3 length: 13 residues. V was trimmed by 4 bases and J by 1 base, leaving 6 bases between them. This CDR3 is CAISVVGTDTQYF. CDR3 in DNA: TGTGCCATCAGTGTCGTGGGCACAGATACGCAGTATTTT.

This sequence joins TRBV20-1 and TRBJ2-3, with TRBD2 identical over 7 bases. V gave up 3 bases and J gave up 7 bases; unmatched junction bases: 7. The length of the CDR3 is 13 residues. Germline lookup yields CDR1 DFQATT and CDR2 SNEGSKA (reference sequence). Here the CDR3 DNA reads TGCAGTGCTAGTGCGGGGGAGGGAAATACGCAGTATTTT. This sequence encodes CSASAGEGNTQYF.

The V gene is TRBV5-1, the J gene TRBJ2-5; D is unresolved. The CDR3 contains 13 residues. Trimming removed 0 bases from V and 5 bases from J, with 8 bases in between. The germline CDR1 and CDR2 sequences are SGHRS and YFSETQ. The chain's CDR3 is CASSLVAPETQYF. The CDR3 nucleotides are TGCGCCAGCAGCTTGGTGGCGCCCGAGACCCAGTACTTC. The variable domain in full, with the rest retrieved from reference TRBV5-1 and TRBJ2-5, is KAGVTQTPRYLIKTRGQQVTLSCSPISGHRSVSWYQQTPGQGLQFLFEYFSETQRNKGNFPGRFSGRQFSNSRSEMNVSTLELGDSALYLCASSLVAPETQYFGPGTRLLVL.

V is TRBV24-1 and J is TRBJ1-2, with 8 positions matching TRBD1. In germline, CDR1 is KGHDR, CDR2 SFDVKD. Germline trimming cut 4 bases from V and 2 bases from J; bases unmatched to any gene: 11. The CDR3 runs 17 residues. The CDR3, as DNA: TGTGCCACCAGTGACTCCACCGGACAGGGTAGAAACTATGGCTACACCTTC. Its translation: CATSDSTGQGRNYGYTF.

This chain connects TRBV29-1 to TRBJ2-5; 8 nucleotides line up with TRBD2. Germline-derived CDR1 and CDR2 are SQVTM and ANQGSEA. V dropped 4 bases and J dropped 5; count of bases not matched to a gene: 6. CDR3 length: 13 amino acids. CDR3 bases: TGCAGCGTTGCTGGGACTAGTTCGGAGACCCAGTACTTC. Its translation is CSVAGTSSETQYF.

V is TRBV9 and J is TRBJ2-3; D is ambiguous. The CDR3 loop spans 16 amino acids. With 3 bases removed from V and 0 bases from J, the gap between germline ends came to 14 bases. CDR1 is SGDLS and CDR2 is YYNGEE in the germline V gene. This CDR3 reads CASSGAETLSTDTQYF. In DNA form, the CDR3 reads TGTGCCAGCAGCGGAGCCGAGACATTAAGCACAGATACGCAGTATTTT.

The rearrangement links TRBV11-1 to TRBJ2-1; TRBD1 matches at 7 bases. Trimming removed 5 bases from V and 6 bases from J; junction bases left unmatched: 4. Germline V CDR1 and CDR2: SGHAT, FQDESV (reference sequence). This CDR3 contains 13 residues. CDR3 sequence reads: CASSPGTVNEQFF. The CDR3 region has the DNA TGTGCCAGCAGCCCTGGGACAGTCAATGAGCAGTTCTTC.

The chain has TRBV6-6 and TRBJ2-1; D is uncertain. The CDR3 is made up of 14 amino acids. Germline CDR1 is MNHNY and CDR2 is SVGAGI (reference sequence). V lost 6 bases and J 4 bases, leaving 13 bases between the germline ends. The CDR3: CASSPTDLYNEQFF. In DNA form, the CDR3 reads TGTGCCAGCAGCCCCACGGATTTATACAATGAGCAGTTCTTC.

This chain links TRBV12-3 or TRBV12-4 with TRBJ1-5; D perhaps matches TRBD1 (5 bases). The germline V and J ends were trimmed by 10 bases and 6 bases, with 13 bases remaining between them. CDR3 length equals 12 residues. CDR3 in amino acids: CATTATGQPQHF. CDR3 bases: TGTGCCACGACAGCTACGGGTCAGCCCCAGCATTTT.

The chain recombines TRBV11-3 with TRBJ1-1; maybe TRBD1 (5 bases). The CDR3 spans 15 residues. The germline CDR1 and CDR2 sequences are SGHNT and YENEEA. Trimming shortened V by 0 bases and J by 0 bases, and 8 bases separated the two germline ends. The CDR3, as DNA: TGTGCCAGCAGCTTAGACGGGGGAATGAACACTGAAGCTTTCTTT. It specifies CASSLDGGMNTEAFF.

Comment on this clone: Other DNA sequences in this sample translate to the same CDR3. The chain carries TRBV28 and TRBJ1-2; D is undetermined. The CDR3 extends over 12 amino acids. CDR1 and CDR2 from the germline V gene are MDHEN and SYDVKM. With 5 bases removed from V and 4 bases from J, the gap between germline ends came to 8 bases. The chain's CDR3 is CASSLRLYGYTF. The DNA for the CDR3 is TGTGCCAGCAGTCTCCGACTCTATGGCTACACCTTC.

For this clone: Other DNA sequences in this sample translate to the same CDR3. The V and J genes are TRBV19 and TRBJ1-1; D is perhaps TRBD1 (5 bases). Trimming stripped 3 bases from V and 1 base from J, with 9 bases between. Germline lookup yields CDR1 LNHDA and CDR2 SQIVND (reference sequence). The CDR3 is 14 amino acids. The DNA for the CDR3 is TGTGCCAGTAGTATGGGGGGAGCGAACACTGAAGCTTTCTTT. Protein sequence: CASSMGGANTEAFF.

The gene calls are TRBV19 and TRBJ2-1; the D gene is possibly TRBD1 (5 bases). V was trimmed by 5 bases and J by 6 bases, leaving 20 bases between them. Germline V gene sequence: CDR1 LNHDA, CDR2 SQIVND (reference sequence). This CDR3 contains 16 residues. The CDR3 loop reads CASSVQGGYLPNEQFF. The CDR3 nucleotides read TGTGCCAGTAGTGTCCAGGGCGGTTACTTACCCAATGAGCAGTTCTTC.

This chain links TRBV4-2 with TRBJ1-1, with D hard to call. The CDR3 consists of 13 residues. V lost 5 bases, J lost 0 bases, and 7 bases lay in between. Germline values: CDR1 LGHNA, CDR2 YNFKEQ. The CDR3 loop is CASSENLNTEAFF. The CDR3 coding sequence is TGTGCCAGCAGCGAAAACCTGAACACTGAAGCTTTCTTT.

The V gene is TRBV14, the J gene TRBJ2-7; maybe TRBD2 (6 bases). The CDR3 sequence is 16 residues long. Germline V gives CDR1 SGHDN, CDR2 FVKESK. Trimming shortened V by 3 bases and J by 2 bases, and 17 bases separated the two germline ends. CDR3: CASSHDPGGVTYEQYF. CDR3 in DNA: TGTGCCAGCAGCCATGATCCCGGCGGGGTTACCTACGAGCAGTACTTC.

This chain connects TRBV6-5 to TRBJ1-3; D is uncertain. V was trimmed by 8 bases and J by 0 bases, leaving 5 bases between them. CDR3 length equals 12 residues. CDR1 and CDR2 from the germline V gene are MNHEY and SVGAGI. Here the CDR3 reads CASESSGNTIYF. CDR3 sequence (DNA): TGTGCCAGCGAAAGCTCTGGAAACACCATATATTTT.

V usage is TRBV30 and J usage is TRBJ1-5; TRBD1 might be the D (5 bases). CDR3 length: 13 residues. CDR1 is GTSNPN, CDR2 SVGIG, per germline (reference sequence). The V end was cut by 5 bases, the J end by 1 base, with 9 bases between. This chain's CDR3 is CAWAWDSNQPQHF. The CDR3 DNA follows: TGTGCCTGGGCCTGGGACAGCAATCAGCCCCAGCATTTT.

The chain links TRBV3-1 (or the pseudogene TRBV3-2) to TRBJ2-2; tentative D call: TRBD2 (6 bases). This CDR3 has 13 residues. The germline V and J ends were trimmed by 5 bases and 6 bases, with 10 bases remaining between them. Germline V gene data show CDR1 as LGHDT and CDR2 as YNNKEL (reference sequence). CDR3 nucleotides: TGTGCCAGCAGCGCTGGGACTCCCGGGGAGCTGTTTTTT. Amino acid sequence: CASSAGTPGELFF.

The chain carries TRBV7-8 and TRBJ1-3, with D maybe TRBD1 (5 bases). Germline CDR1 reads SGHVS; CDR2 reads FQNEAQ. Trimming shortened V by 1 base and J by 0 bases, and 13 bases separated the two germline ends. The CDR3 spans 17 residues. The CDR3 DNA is TGTGCCAGCAGCTTAGTAGGAGGGACGAGCTCTGGAAACACCATATATTTT. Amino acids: CASSLVGGTSSGNTIYF.